These 11 T cell receptor beta chains were all obtained from the same sample, sequenced in a study of cytomegalovirus exposure and HLA in healthy donors. PCR involved 60 Vbeta and 13 Jbeta primers. Here immunoSEQ multiplex PCR was the method, and the copy in TCRdb shows in-frame clones only, minus some. In the table there are 90,000 to 150,000 clones, approximately 8% of which are singletons. The source material was PBMCs. The receptors originated from a woman in her thirties or forties in good health and CMV-seropositive.

The chain employs TRBV9 and TRBJ1-2; D is ambiguous. Germline CDR1 SGDLS, CDR2 YYNGEE. CDR3 length equals 16 residues. The V end lost 4 bases, the J end lost 8 bases, and 24 bases lay between the germline ends. This CDR3 is CASSPSEWAGGKGYTF. CDR3 DNA: TGTGCCAGCAGCCCTTCCGAATGGGCAGGAGGCAAGGGCTACACCTTC.

This rearrangement joins TRBV28 to TRBJ2-1; TRBD1 agrees at 11 bases. Germline CDR1 and CDR2: MDHEN and SYDVKM. The CDR3 has 17 residues. Trimming took 5 bases from V and 6 from J; bases not matched to a gene: 12. CDR3 DNA sequence: TGTGCCAGCAGTCTGGGGACAGGGGGGTTTGTGGCCAATGAGCAGTTCTTC. As protein: CASSLGTGGFVANEQFF. Full variable domain (rest looked up from reference TRBV28 and TRBJ2-1): DVKVTQSSRYLVKRTGEKVFLECVQDMDHENMFWYRQDPGLGLRLIYFSYDVKMKEKGDIPEGYSVSREKKERFSLILESASTNQTSMYLCASSLGTGGFVANEQFFGPGTRLTVL.

This clone was picked up a small number of times. The V and J genes are TRBV5-1 and TRBJ1-6; 7 nucleotides agree with TRBD1. There are 14 residues in the CDR3. Per the germline V gene, CDR1 is SGHRS and CDR2 is YFSETQ. V dropped 4 bases and J dropped 6; count of bases not matched to a gene: 4. The chain's CDR3 is CASSATGSNSPLHF. CDR3 coding DNA: TGCGCCAGCAGCGCGACAGGGAGTAATTCACCCCTCCACTTT.

The CDR3, as DNA: TGCGCCAGCAGCTTTATTCAGGAGGGGCGGGATGGCTACACCTTC. Translation: CASSFIQEGRDGYTF. The chain combines TRBV5-1 with TRBJ1-2; perhaps TRBD1 as D (5 bases). The CDR3 has 15 amino acids. The V end lost 2 bases, the J end lost 6 bases, and 17 bases lay between the germline ends. In germline, CDR1 is SGHRS, CDR2 YFSETQ.

The chain joins TRBV27 to TRBJ1-1, with D perhaps TRBD1 (5 bases). The V and J ends lost 5 bases and 4 bases respectively, with 17 bases between them. Germline V gene sequence: CDR1 MNHEY, CDR2 SMNVEV (reference sequence). CDR3 length: 15 amino acids. The CDR3 sequence: CASSPFSGGSTEAFF. As DNA, the CDR3 is TGTGCCAGCAGTCCATTCTCGGGGGGAAGCACTGAAGCTTTCTTT.

This clone has just a few counts. This chain joins TRBV2 and TRBJ2-2, with 10 nucleotides matching TRBD1. In germline, CDR1 is SNHLY, CDR2 FYNNEI. J was trimmed by 5 bases and V by 5 bases; bases with no gene match: 2. The CDR3 length is 14 residues. The CDR3 protein is CASSRDRGTGELFF. DNA of the CDR3: TGTGCCAGCAGTCGGGACAGGGGTACCGGGGAGCTGTTTTTT. Variable domain in full (rest from reference TRBV2 and TRBJ2-2): EPEVTQTPSHQVTQMGQEVILRCVPISNHLYFYWYRQILGQKVEFLVSFYNNEISEKSEIFDDQFSVERPDGSNFTLKIRSTKLEDSAMYFCASSRDRGTGELFFGEGSRLTVL.

The genes are TRBV6-1 and TRBJ2-7, with a possible D match to TRBD2 (5 bases). The CDR3 consists of 13 residues. Looked up from germline, CDR1 is MNHNS and CDR2 is SASEGT. The V and J ends lost 5 bases and 4 bases respectively, with 12 bases between them. The CDR3 DNA sequence: TGTGCCAGCAGTCACGAGAGGAGGTACGAGCAGTACTTC. The encoded protein is CASSHERRYEQYF.

This clone was detected a few times. The V call is TRBV6-4, the J call TRBJ2-1; 15 positions agree with TRBD2. The CDR3 has 16 amino acids. Germline CDR1 and CDR2: MRHNA and SNTAGT. With V trimmed by 0 bases and J by 6 bases, 0 bases remained unmatched. The CDR3 here is CASSDSGLAGGNEQFF. The CDR3 DNA is TGTGCCAGCAGTGACTCGGGACTAGCGGGGGGCAATGAGCAGTTCTTC.

Points on this clone: This same CDR3 is encoded by further DNA sequences in the sample. The V call is TRBV19, the J call TRBJ1-1; TRBD1 aligns across 7 bases. The CDR3 runs 13 residues. CDR1 is LNHDA, CDR2 SQIVND, per germline (reference sequence). The ends lost 5 bases at V and 1 base at J; junction bases unmatched: 1. This CDR3 is CASSRDRNTEAFF. Here the CDR3 DNA reads TGTGCCAGTAGTCGGGACAGGAACACTGAAGCTTTCTTT.

The chain carries TRBV7-5 and TRBJ2-7; TRBD1 is the table's D call, not checked against the DNA. TRBV7-5 is a documented pseudogene. The CDR3 consists of 16 residues. The CDR3 here is CVRSKRDRGGFYEQYF. As DNA, the CDR3 is TGTGTCAGAAGCAAAAGGGACAGGGGTGGTTTTTACGAGCAGTACTTC.

This clone was observed a handful of times. The rearrangement uses TRBV27 and TRBJ2-3, with D maybe TRBD2 (6 bases). With 6 bases removed from V and 2 bases from J, the gap between germline ends came to 15 bases. The germline CDR1 and CDR2 sequences are MNHEY and SMNVEV (reference sequence). The CDR3 has 15 residues. The CDR3 DNA is TGTGCCAGCAGCTCGCCGTCGGGGGTCACAGATACGCAGTATTTT. It translates to CASSSPSGVTDTQYF.